A selection of T cell receptor beta chains follows, all from one sample in a study of identical twins. TCRdb called the 5' RACE reads again in MiXCR, with one record for every CDR3 protein. The table records 750,000 to 950,000 distinct CDR3 sequences, roughly an eighth of them present only once. These same records also appear under a second study, on yellow fever vaccine responses in identical twins.

Sequencing input: PBMCs. These receptors all stem from a woman aged 18 to 35 in good health. Both conserved end residues are part of each CDR3. D genes are given only for firm matches. Size is stated for part of the rows, as once, few or many counts, or as a class when the clone is expanded.

V gene,D gene,J gene,clone size,CDR3 DNA,CDR3 protein
TRBV12-3/TRBV12-4,TRBD1,TRBJ2-2,few,TGTGCCAGCAGTCGACAGGGTAGCACCGGGGAGCTGTTTTTT,CASSRQGSTGELFF
TRBV5-1,-,TRBJ2-7,few,TGCGCCACCGGTTTGGAGCAGTACTTC,CATGLEQYF
TRBV20-1,-,TRBJ2-3,few,TGCAGTGCTAGGTGGCAAGAAAGCACAGATACGCAGTATTTT,CSARWQESTDTQYF
TRBV5-1,-,TRBJ2-7,few,TGCGCCAGCAGCCTTATTCCGGGAGCTGATCAACAGTACTTC,CASSLIPGADQQYF
TRBV11-3,-,TRBJ2-7,-,TGTGCCAGCAGCCGATTGGGAGTCATGACTAACGAGCAGTACTTC,CASSRLGVMTNEQYF
TRBV28,-,TRBJ1-2,few,TGTGCCAGTACAGCGTGGCTCAACTATGGCTACACCTTC,CASTAWLNYGYTF
TRBV7-9,-,TRBJ1-5,few,TGTGCCAGCAGCTCCATGATCAGCAATCAGCCCCAGCATTTT,CASSSMISNQPQHF
TRBV28,TRBD2,TRBJ2-3,-,TGTGCCAGCAGGCCGGCGTTGGGACTAGCGGGCACAGATACGCAGTATTTT,CASRPALGLAGTDTQYF
TRBV7-9,-,TRBJ2-1,few,TGTGCCAGCAGCACCCGGGACTACAATGAGCAGTTCTTC,CASSTRDYNEQFF
TRBV4-1,TRBD1,TRBJ1-2,few,TGCGCCAGCAGCCAAGATAGGGGACAGGGGATTTTGCGATATGGCTACACCTTC,CASSQDRGQGILRYGYTF
TRBV5-1,-,TRBJ2-2,few,TGCGCCAGCAGTGCGGCGGGCAAAAACACCGGGGAGCTGTTTTTT,CASSAAGKNTGELFF
TRBV11-2,-,TRBJ1-1,many,TGTGCCAGCAGCAAGGACCGAGACACTGAAGCTTTCTTT,CASSKDRDTEAFF
TRBV12-3/TRBV12-4,-,TRBJ2-1,-,TGTGCCAGCAGTCCTGGCCAGGGCGGGGAGCAGTTCTTC,CASSPGQGGEQFF
TRBV10-3,-,TRBJ2-2,few,TGTGCCATCAGTGAGTCGCCGGGTGCCACCGGGGAGCTGTTTTTT,CAISESPGATGELFF
TRBV2,-,TRBJ1-1,-,TGTGCCAGCAGTGAATTGACGGTAGGGAGCACTGAAGCTTTCTTT,CASSELTVGSTEAFF
TRBV9,TRBD2,TRBJ2-1,-,TGTGCCAGCAGCAGGACTAGCGGGCCTAACAATGAGCAGTTCTTC,CASSRTSGPNNEQFF
TRBV7-2,TRBD1,TRBJ2-1,few,TGTGCCAGCAGCTTAGTTTCGGGACAGGGATCCGATGAGCAGTTCTTC,CASSLVSGQGSDEQFF
TRBV27,-,TRBJ1-5,once,TGTGCCAGCAGTTTTCCGTTGGATCCCCAGCATTTT,CASSFPLDPQHF
TRBV6-5,-,TRBJ2-1,-,TGTGCCAGCAGTTACTTCGGTGAGCAGTTCTTC,CASSYFGEQFF
TRBV27,-,TRBJ2-2,few,TGTGCCAGCACGCAGCCAGGGGTCGCGACCGGGGAGCTGTTTTTT,CASTQPGVATGELFF
TRBV29-1,-,TRBJ2-6,-,TGCAGCGTTCAGTCTGGGGCCAACGTCCTGACTTTC,CSVQSGANVLTF
TRBV4-1,-,TRBJ2-5,-,TGCGCCAGCAGCCAAGATAAGTGGGGAGAGACCCAGTACTTC,CASSQDKWGETQYF
TRBV20-1,TRBD2,TRBJ2-3,few,TGCAGTGCTATTACGGGAGGGCCAGATACGCAGTATTTT,CSAITGGPDTQYF
TRBV12-3/TRBV12-4,-,TRBJ2-5,-,TGTGCCAGCAGTTTATCTACGGGAGCCGGTGAGACCCAGTACTTC,CASSLSTGAGETQYF
TRBV20-1,-,TRBJ2-1,-,TGCAGTGCTAGAGGCTCGGGACTGTCCTACAATGAGCAGTTCTTC,CSARGSGLSYNEQFF
TRBV11-2,-,TRBJ2-5,-,TGTGCCAGCGGTTCGCCCGGGGAGACCCAGTACTTC,CASGSPGETQYF
TRBV4-1,TRBD2,TRBJ2-5,-,TGCGCCAGCAGCCAAGGGTTGAGGGGGACTAGCGGGAGGGAGGGAGAGACCCAGTACTTC,CASSQGLRGTSGREGETQYF
TRBV29-1,-,TRBJ1-2,few,TGCAGCGTTGAGTCGGTAGGGCTATATGGCTACACCTTC,CSVESVGLYGYTF
TRBV5-5,TRBD1,TRBJ1-3,few,TGTGCCAGCAGCCTCAAGACAGGGTACGAAAACACCATATATTTT,CASSLKTGYENTIYF
TRBV18,TRBD1,TRBJ1-5,-,TGTGCCAGCTCACCAGGAGGGACAGGGGTGCAGCCCCAGCATTTT,CASSPGGTGVQPQHF
TRBV5-6,TRBD1,TRBJ2-4,-,TGTGCCAGCAGCTTGGTAGCAGGGGGCAGCATTCAGTACTTC,CASSLVAGGSIQYF